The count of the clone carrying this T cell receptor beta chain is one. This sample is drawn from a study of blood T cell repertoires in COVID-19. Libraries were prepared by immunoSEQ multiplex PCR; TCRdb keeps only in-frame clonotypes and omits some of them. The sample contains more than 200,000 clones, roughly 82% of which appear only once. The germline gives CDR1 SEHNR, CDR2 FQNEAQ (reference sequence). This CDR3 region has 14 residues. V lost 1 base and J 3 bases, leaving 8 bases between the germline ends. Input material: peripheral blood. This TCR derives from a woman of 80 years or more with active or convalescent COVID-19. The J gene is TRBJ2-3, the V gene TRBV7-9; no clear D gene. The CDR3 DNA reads TGTGCCAGCAGCTTAGGGCTTCAGACAGATACGCAGTATTTT. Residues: CASSLGLQTDTQYF. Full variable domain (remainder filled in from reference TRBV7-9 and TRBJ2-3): DTGVSQNPRHKITKRGQNVTFRCDPISEHNRLYWYRQTLGQGPEFLTYFQNEAQLEKSRLLSDRFSAERPKGSFSTLEIQRTEQGDSAMYLCASSLGLQTDTQYFGPGTRLTVL.